This T cell receptor (beta chain) originates from a study of CD4 T cells in relation to SARS-CoV-2 and coronaviruses (dated by TCRdb to the early 2020s). Concerning the study at large: In the ViraFEST assay, PBMCs were cultured with antigen for roughly eleven days, after which TCR beta CDR3s were sequenced to identify clonal expansions specific to the antigen. The study assessed, at the TCR clonotype level, memory CD4+ T cell crossreactivity between SARS-CoV-2 and common cold coronavirus spike proteins. An HIV-1 Nef peptide pool or a no-peptide culture served as the negative reference condition. HLA restriction was mapped for shared crossreactive spike epitopes using patient-derived lymphoblastoid cell lines. Expansion assays from other donors in the study were sequenced with a different, Illumina-based TCR-beta assay. Samples from three pre-COVID donors and the naive versus memory experiments were sequenced with the Adaptive Biotechnologies TCR-sequencing kit; other data were Illumina-based. Here is what the overall study found, with its caveats: Crossreactivity analysis centred on spike protein, so crossreactivity against other viral proteins was not assessed. Pre-pandemic and post-infection samples were not both contributed by any donor, so tracing of the source of pre-existing responses was limited. Crossreactive clones showed significantly weaker SARS-CoV-2-driven expansion than monoreactive clones, consistent with antigenic imprinting. The study was constrained by small numbers of patients and of tested TCRs. Roughly 65% of donors had memory CD4+ clonotypes that crossrecognized SARS-CoV-2 and at least one common cold coronavirus spike.

CD4+ T cells from unexposed donors were collected before the COVID-19 pandemic (2011-2018). After approximately eleven days of culture, CD4+ T cells were isolated with the EasySep CD4+ T cell isolation kit. As far as cell numbers permitted, CD4+ T cells from unexposed donors were tested for reactivity against SARS-CoV-2 S and N as well as four spike pools from common cold coronaviruses. PBMCs were cultured at two million per well in IMDM supplemented with around 5.1% human AB serum and 9 to 10 IU/ml IL-2. Half of the culture medium was replaced with fresh IL-2-containing medium on days 3 and 7. Each peptide culture condition was generally run in triplicate replicate wells. The leukapheresis product used for the unexposed donors was purchased from a commercial source. PBMCs were isolated from leukapheresis product or whole blood by Ficoll-Paque PLUS gradient centrifugation. The PBMCs went either fresh into the expansion assay or into cryopreservation at -140 degrees C. The QIAamp Micro DNA Kit was used to extract genomic DNA from the CD4+ T cells.

The receptor library was made with the immunoSEQ multiplex PCR assay. As for the authors' bioinformatics: During preprocessing, nonproductive sequences were removed, along with CDR3s that did not begin with C, did not end with F or W, or were shorter than 7 amino acids. Antigen-specific clonotypes were called with the MANAFEST web app on the basis of expansion relative to the reference and to other culture wells. A clone counted as positive if significantly expanded in 2 of 3 replicate wells versus the reference culture at FDR below 0.05. To be called positive, a clone also had to show significant expansion compared with every other tandem well and an odds ratio greater than 5. CDR3 homology was measured as pairwise Levenshtein distance, computed with the stringdist R package after trimming three terminal residues from each end. Here the immuneACCESS table is served through TCRdb, limited to in-frame sequences with V and J called. Missing clones are a known gap in these copies; in checked studies unresolved V genes cover under half, and the rest lacks a known reason. V, J and clone size were drawn from that table, and D and trimming were deduced from the DNA. This sample has roughly 20,000 clones in its table, and 60% to 80% of those were observed once. Clones ranked in the top ten supply approximately 11% of the sample.

V and J are trimmed by 5 bases and 5 bases, and the gene matches miss 3 bases of the junction. From a lookup of the germline V gene, CDR1 and CDR2 are MNHEY and SVGAGI. The CDR3 starts with the cysteine, ends with the phenylalanine, and has 13 residues. The entry retains the CDR3 DNA only, 39 bases that are in frame from base 1. In the case of this clone: Its antigen specificity is not known. No base qualities exist here, and no much larger clone lies one base off it.

The sequence joins TRBV6-5 to TRBJ2-5, with 9 bases in between that match TRBD1. Sequenced input: CD4+ T cells from PBMCs, cultured in vitro. This clonotype was sampled from a human donor in good health. CDR3 region: CASSTGTGETQYF. The sequenced DNA is TGTGCCAGCAGTACCGGGACAGGGGAGACCCAGTACTTC.